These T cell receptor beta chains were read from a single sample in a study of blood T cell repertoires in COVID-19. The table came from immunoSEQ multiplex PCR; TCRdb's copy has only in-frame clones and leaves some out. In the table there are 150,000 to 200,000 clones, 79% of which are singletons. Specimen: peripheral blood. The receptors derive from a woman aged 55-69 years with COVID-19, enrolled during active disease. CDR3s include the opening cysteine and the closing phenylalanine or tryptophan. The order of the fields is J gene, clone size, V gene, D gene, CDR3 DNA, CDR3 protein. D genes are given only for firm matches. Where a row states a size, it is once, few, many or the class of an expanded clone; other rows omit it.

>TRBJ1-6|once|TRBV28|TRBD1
TGTGCCAGCATAACAGGGGGCGCGAATTCACCCCTCCACTTT
CASITGGANSPLHF
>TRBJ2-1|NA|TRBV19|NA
TGTGCCAGTAGTATTTTGGATTCTAGCTCCTACAATGAGCAGTTCTTC
CASSILDSSSYNEQFF
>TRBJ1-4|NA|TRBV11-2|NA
TGTGCCAGCAGCTTATCTAGGGGCACTAATGAAAAACTGTTTTTT
CASSLSRGTNEKLFF
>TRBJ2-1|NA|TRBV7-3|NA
TGTGCCAGCAGCCGAGCAGGGAGGTATGAGCAGTTCTTC
CASSRAGRYEQFF
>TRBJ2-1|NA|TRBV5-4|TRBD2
TGTGCCAGCACGCCCCTAGCGGGGACCTACAATGAGCAGTTCTTC
CASTPLAGTYNEQFF
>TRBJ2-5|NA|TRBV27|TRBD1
TGTGCCAGCAGTACCCTGACAGGGCAAAGAGGGACCCAGTACTTC
CASSTLTGQRGTQYF
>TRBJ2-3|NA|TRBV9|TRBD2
TGTGCCAGCAGCGTAGCAGCGGGGTCTAGCACAGATACGCAGTATTTT
CASSVAAGSSTDTQYF
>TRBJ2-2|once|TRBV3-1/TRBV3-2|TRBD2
TGTGCCAGCAGCCCTAGCGGGGGGGCTCCCGGGGAGCTGTTTTTT
CASSPSGGAPGELFF
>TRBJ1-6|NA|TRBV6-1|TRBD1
TGTGCCAGCAGTGAAGTCAGACAGGGAAAATCACCCCTCCACTTT
CASSEVRQGKSPLHF
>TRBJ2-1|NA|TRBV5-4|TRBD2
TGTGCCAGCAGCAAAAGGACTAGCGGGGGGTTTTCACTCAGCAATGAGCAGTTCTTC
CASSKRTSGGFSLSNEQFF
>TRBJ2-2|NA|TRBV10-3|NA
TGTGCCATTCGGGGGATCAGCACCGGGGAGCTGTTTTTT
CAIRGISTGELFF
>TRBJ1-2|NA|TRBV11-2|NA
TGTGCCAGCAGCTTAGGTGGTCAGGTGACGGGGGGCTACACCTTC
CASSLGGQVTGGYTF
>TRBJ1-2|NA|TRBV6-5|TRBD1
TGTGCCAGCAGGGACAGGGGGCTATCCTATGGCTACACCTTC
CASRDRGLSYGYTF
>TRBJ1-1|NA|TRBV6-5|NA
TGTGCCAGCAGTTTGAGCGGGGTGGCGAGGAACACTGAAGCTTTCTTT
CASSLSGVARNTEAFF
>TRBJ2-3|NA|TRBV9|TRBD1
TGTGCCAGCAGCCCCATCCGGGACAGGGGAGCCTCAGATACGCAGTATTTT
CASSPIRDRGASDTQYF
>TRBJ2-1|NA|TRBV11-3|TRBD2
TGTGCCAGCAGCTCTGGGACTAGCGAGAACTACAATGAGCAGTTCTTC
CASSSGTSENYNEQFF
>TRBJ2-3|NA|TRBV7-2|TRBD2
TGTGCCAGCAGCTGGACTAGCGGCGGCACAGATACGCAGTATTTT
CASSWTSGGTDTQYF
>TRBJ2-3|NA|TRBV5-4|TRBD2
TGTGCCAGCAGCCAAACAACTAGCGGGAGGGCAGATACGCAGTATTTT
CASSQTTSGRADTQYF
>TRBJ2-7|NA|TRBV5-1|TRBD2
TGCGCCAGCAGCTTGGCGTCTAGCGGACTGAACTACGAGCAGTACTTC
CASSLASSGLNYEQYF
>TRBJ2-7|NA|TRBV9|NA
TGTGCCAGCAGCGAACAATCCAGGGGCGACGAGCAGTACTTC
CASSEQSRGDEQYF
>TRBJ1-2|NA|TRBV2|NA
TGTGCCAGCAGTGAACAGGGATCGTCCCATGGCTACACCTTC
CASSEQGSSHGYTF
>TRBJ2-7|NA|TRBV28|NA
TGTGCCAGCAGTTTATGGACTCCCAGGGAATCCTACGAGCAGTACTTC
CASSLWTPRESYEQYF
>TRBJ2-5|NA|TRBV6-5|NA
TGTGCCAGCAGTTACACAGGGACCCAGTACTTC
CASSYTGTQYF
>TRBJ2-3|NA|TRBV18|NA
TGTGCCAGCTCACCACAAAGAGGCCCCACAGATACGCAGTATTTT
CASSPQRGPTDTQYF
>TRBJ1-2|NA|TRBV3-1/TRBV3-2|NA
TGTGCCAGCAGCCAAGAACCCCGGGGGGTCGTCTATGGCTACACCTTC
CASSQEPRGVVYGYTF
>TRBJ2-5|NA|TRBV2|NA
TGTGCCAGCATCCGGGGGTTGGCAGGGGGTTACCAAGAGACCCAGTACTTC
CASIRGLAGGYQETQYF
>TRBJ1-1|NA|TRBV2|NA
TGTGCCAGCAACCTAGAGGGTACCGCTGAAGCTTTCTTT
CASNLEGTAEAFF
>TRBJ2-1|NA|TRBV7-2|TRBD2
TGTGCCAGCAGCCCCGGGAGGTTTCGACATGAGCAGTTCTTC
CASSPGRFRHEQFF
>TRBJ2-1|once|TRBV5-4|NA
TGTGCCAGCAGCGCCGGATCGAGGACAGTAGGCAATGAGCAGTTCTTC
CASSAGSRTVGNEQFF
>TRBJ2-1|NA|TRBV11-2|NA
TGTGCCAGCGGGGGCGCAAGCTCCTACAATGAGCAGTTCTTC
CASGGASSYNEQFF
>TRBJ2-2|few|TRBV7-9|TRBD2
TGTGCCAGCAGCAAGCAGACCGGGACTAGCTTGAACACCGGGGAGCTGTTTTTT
CASSKQTGTSLNTGELFF
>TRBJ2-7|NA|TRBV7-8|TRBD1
TGTGCCAGCAGCCCCAGGGGGGGACAGGGTGATCACGAGCAGTACTTC
CASSPRGGQGDHEQYF
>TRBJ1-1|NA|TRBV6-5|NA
TGTGCCAGCAGTTACCGGACTGAAGCTTTCTTT
CASSYRTEAFF
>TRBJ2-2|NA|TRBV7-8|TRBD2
TGTGCCAGCAGCTTAATCTCGGGAGGGCCCATGCCCGGGGAGCTGTTTTTT
CASSLISGGPMPGELFF
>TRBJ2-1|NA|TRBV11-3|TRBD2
TGTGCCAGCAGCCAGATAGTGTCTGGGGGGGGTGAGCAGTTCTTC
CASSQIVSGGGEQFF
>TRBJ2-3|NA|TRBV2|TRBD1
TGTGCCAGCAATCGGGACAGCCGCACAGATACGCAGTATTTT
CASNRDSRTDTQYF
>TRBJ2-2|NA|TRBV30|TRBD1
TGTGCCTGGAGTCCGGGACAGGGGGCTTCCGGGGAGCTGTTTTTT
CAWSPGQGASGELFF
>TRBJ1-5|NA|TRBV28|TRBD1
TGTGCCATTATCGGGACAGGGGATCAGCCCCAGCATTTT
CAIIGTGDQPQHF
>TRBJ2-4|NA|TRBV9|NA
TGTGCCAGCAGCGTAGGGGTCAGAGCGGCCAAAAACATTCAGTACTTC
CASSVGVRAAKNIQYF
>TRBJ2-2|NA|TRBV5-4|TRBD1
TGTGCCAGCAGCCCCCGAGGGGGCAGGGCGAACACCGGGGAGCTGTTTTTT
CASSPRGGRANTGELFF